The 15 T cell receptor beta chains below all came from one sample that was sequenced in a study of cytomegalovirus exposure and HLA in healthy donors (dated by TCRdb to about 2017). The library was produced with the immunoSEQ multiplex PCR assay. The multiplex PCR relied on a mix of 60 forward primers for TCR Vbeta segments and 13 reverse primers for TCR Jbeta segments. Sourced from immuneACCESS, this table was stored by TCRdb with only in-frame sequences that have V and J called. A share of the clones is absent; for the studies checked, an unresolved V gene accounts for under half, and the remainder has no known explanation. In this sample the table shows tens of thousands of clones, around three quarters of which occur a single time. 6% to 6.5% of the sample is held by the ten biggest clonotypes. Sequencing was carried out using PBMCs. These receptors originate from a man aged 45-65 years in good health and CMV-seronegative.

This clone was found a few times. The chain combines TRBV7-2 with TRBJ2-7; TRBD2 is a possible D gene (6 bases). There are 14 residues in the CDR3. Trimming removed 4 bases at V and 2 bases at J, with 12 bases between. Per germline, CDR1 SGHTA and CDR2 FQGNSA. The CDR3 loop is CASSYGTLTYEQYF. The CDR3 DNA sequence: TGTGCCAGCAGCTACGGGACTCTAACCTACGAGCAGTACTTC.

The rearrangement uses TRBV5-4 and TRBJ2-7; the match to TRBD1 covers 7 bases. V shed 4 bases, J shed 2 bases, and the junction held 3 bases outside the gene matches. Per the germline V gene, CDR1 is SGHNT and CDR2 is YYREEE (reference sequence). There are 13 residues in the CDR3. The CDR3 DNA reads TGTGCCAGCAGCGTTCAGGGGGCCTACGAGCAGTACTTC. Translating gives CASSVQGAYEQYF.

The chain uses TRBV2 and TRBJ2-2; TRBD2 agrees at 9 bases. CDR3 length equals 17 residues. CDR1 SNHLY and CDR2 FYNNEI come from the germline V gene. V shed 3 bases and J 4 bases; nucleotides not matched to a gene: 9. CDR3 coding DNA: TGTGCCAGCAGTGAGTTTAGCGGGAGATCGGGCACCGGGGAGCTGTTTTTT. Encoded protein: CASSEFSGRSGTGELFF.

J is TRBJ2-2 and V is TRBV27, with 11 bases identical to TRBD2. This CDR3 spans 17 amino acids. With 6 bases clipped from V and 0 bases from J, the junction kept 6 bases outside the gene matches. Germline CDR1 MNHEY, CDR2 SMNVEV (reference sequence). For the CDR3, the DNA is TGTGCCAGCAGCCTGGGACTAGCGGTAACGAACACCGGGGAGCTGTTTTTT. It translates to CASSLGLAVTNTGELFF.

The chain links TRBV19 to TRBJ1-1, with D uncertain. Germline CDR1 and CDR2: LNHDA and SQIVND (reference sequence). The CDR3 totals 13 residues. The V end lost 7 bases, the J end lost 2 bases, and 11 bases lay between the germline ends. CDR3 nucleotides: TGTGCCAGTATTGGGGAGTTTAACACTGAAGCTTTCTTT. Protein product: CASIGEFNTEAFF.

The J gene is TRBJ2-1, the V gene TRBV18; the D gene is possibly TRBD1 (6 bases). The V gene's germline CDR1 is KGHSH and CDR2 LQKENI. Deletions cut 2 bases from V and 0 bases from J, with 14 bases between. The CDR3 is 17 residues long. The CDR3 sequence is CASSPGQGPSSYNEQFF. The CDR3 DNA reads TGTGCCAGCTCACCAGGGCAGGGGCCGAGCTCCTACAATGAGCAGTTCTTC.

A single count supports this clone. V usage is TRBV30 and J usage is TRBJ1-1; D is possibly TRBD1 (5 bases). The CDR3 is 14 residues long. CDR1 is GTSNPN and CDR2 is SVGIG in the germline V gene (reference sequence). The V end was cut by 2 bases, the J end by 8 bases, with 18 bases between. Here the CDR3 reads CAWSLPLRQPEAFF. The CDR3 coding sequence is TGTGCCTGGAGTCTTCCATTACGACAGCCCGAAGCTTTCTTT.

About this clone itself: Germline is not matched at one junction end, which may reflect a read error. The V and J genes are TRBV7-7 and TRBJ2-1, with 11 bases that match TRBD2. This CDR3 has 15 amino acids. Germline values: CDR1 SSHAT, CDR2 FNYEAQ (reference sequence). The CDR3 here is CASSLTLTSGVEQFF. The CDR3 DNA is TGTGCTAGCAGCTTAACTCTGACTAGCGGGGTTGAGCAGTTCTTC.

Here the CDR3 DNA reads TGTGCCAGCAGCTTGCGGCTAGCGGGAGGGGGGTTCTTC. Translating gives CASSLRLAGGGFF. This chain joins TRBV5-6 and TRBJ2-1, with TRBD2 identical over 12 bases. The CDR3 has 13 residues. The germline CDR1 and CDR2 sequences are SGHDT and YYEEEE. Unmatched junction bases numbered 5, after V lost 1 base and J lost 15 bases.

The V gene is TRBV11-2, the J gene TRBJ2-7; a possible D gene is TRBD1 (6 bases). The germline CDR1 and CDR2 sequences are SGHAT and FQNNGV. The V and J ends lost 5 bases and 6 bases respectively, with 11 bases between them. The CDR3 loop spans 12 amino acids. CDR3 bases: TGTGCCAGCAGCCCAAACAGGGTCGAGCAGTACTTC. Translated, it gives CASSPNRVEQYF.

The gene calls are TRBV4-1 and TRBJ1-2; 9 positions agree with TRBD1. CDR1 and CDR2 (germline): MGHRA, YSYEKL. The CDR3 runs 14 residues. Trimming at V came to 2 bases and at J to 8 bases, leaving 6 bases not matched to a gene. CDR3 nucleotide sequence: TGCGCCAGCAGCCAACCGGGACAGGGAGGCGGCTACACCTTC. Its protein product is CASSQPGQGGGYTF.

The chain uses TRBV10-1 and TRBJ1-1, with TRBD1 matching over 9 bases. Germline V gives CDR1 WNHNN, CDR2 SYGVQD (reference sequence). V dropped 6 bases and J dropped 1; count of bases not matched to a gene: 12. This CDR3 spans 17 amino acids. As DNA, the CDR3 is TGCGCCAGCAGCCACGTCCCGGGACAGGGCCCGAACACTGAAGCTTTCTTT. Its translation: CASSHVPGQGPNTEAFF.

This chain connects TRBV6-1 to TRBJ2-7; a possible D gene is TRBD2 (6 bases). V was trimmed by 2 bases and J by 2 bases, leaving 10 bases between them. The CDR3 is made up of 14 amino acids. The germline CDR1 and CDR2 sequences are MNHNS and SASEGT. Here the CDR3 reads CASSEWEVAYEQYF. In DNA, the CDR3 is TGTGCCAGCAGTGAATGGGAGGTAGCCTACGAGCAGTACTTC.

This chain connects TRBV30 to TRBJ2-5, with 10 bases lining up with TRBD1. This CDR3 comprises 17 residues. The V and J ends lost 5 bases and 2 bases, in that order; junction bases with no gene match: 14. The germline CDR1 and CDR2 sequences are GTSNPN and SVGIG (reference sequence). Here the CDR3 DNA reads TGTGCCTGGGGTAGGGACAGGGGCCGTCAGGTGCAAGAGACCCAGTACTTC. Translated: CAWGRDRGRQVQETQYF. The complete variable domain, with remaining parts taken from reference TRBV30 and TRBJ2-5, reads SQTIHQWPATLVQPVGSPLSLECTVEGTSNPNLYWYRQAAGRGLQLLFYSVGIGQISSEVPQNLSASRPQDRQFILSSKKLLLSDSGFYLCAWGRDRGRQVQETQYFGPGTRLLVL.

The rearrangement links TRBV7-9 to TRBJ1-1; unclear D gene. The V end was cut by 2 bases, the J end by 0 bases, with 4 bases between. CDR1 is SEHNR and CDR2 is FQNEAQ in the germline V gene (reference sequence). The length of the CDR3 is 13 residues. The DNA of the CDR3 is TGTGCCAGCAGCTTACAGGTGAACACTGAAGCTTTCTTT. Its protein is CASSLQVNTEAFF.